This T cell receptor (beta chain) was identified in a study of tumor and adjacent non-tumor tissue in lung cancer. The library came from three nested PCR rounds adapted from ARM-PCR protocols. TCRdb recomputed calls from the multiplex PCR reads with MiXCR, one row per CDR3 protein. The data hold about 86,000 distinct CDR3 sequences, with 65% to 80% observed a single time. The CDR3 runs 15 residues. From germline, CDR1 is KGHDR and CDR2 SFDVKD. Trimming cost V 9 bases and J 4 bases; bases outside gene matches: 10. The table lists this clonotype with many counts. RNA was extracted from bulk tissue without any cell sorting. Distant lung tissue was collected more than 3 cm away from the tumor edge.

The TCR comes from a woman in her fifties or sixties with non-small cell lung cancer. The source material was distant non-tumor lung tissue. The chain has TRBV24-1 and TRBJ2-2; 7 positions match TRBD1. The CDR3, as DNA: TGTGCCACCGGAGAACAGGGGAGTGGCACCGGGGAGCTGTTTTTT. It is translated as CATGEQGSGTGELFF.